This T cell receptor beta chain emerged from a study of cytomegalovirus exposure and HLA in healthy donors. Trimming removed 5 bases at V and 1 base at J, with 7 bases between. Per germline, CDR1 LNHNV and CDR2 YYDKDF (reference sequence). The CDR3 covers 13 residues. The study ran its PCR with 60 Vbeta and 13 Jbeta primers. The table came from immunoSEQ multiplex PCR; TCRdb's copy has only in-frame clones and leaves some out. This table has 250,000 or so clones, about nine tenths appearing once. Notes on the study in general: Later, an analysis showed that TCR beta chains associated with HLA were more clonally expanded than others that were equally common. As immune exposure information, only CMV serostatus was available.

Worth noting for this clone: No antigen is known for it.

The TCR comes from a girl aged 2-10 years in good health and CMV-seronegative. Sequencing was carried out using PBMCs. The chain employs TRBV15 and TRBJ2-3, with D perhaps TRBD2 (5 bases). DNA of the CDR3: TGTGCCACCAGCTCCGGGGGCACAGATACGCAGTATTTT. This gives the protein CATSSGGTDTQYF.